This T cell receptor (beta chain) was identified during a study of shared clonotypes between healthy human individuals. Clones were read by immunoSEQ multiplex PCR, and TCRdb kept only the in-frame ones, dropping some. Here the sample spans more than 500,000 clones, roughly 95% being singletons. Positively selected for CCR7, the CD45RO-negative cells used as naive CD8 cells excluded terminally differentiated effector memory CD45RA+ cells. The CDR3 runs 14 residues. The ends lost 0 bases at V and 8 bases at J; junction bases unmatched: 2. Germline CDR1 is SGDLS and CDR2 is YYNGEE. Sequenced material: naive CD8+ T cells sorted from blood. This sequence originates from a woman between 25 and 40 years old in good health. V and J are TRBV9 and TRBJ2-2; the match to TRBD1 covers 9 bases. The CDR3 sequence: CASSVGDRVGELFF. The CDR3 DNA is TGTGCCAGCAGCGTAGGGGACAGGGTAGGGGAGCTGTTTTTT.